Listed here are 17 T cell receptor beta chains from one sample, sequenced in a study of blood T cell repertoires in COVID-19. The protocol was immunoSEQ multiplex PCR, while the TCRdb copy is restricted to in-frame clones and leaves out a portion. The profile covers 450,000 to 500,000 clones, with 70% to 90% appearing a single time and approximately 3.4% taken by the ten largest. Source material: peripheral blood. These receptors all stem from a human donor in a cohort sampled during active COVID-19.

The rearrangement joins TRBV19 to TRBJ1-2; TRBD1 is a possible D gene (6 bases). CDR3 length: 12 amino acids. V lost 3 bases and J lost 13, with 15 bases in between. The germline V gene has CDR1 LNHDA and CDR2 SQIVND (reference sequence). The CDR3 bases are TGTGCCAGTAGTATCGCGGACAGCCCCGGCACCTTC. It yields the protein CASSIADSPGTF.

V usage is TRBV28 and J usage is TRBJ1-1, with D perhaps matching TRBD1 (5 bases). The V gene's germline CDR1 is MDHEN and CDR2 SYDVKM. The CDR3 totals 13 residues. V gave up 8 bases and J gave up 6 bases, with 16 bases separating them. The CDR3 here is CASGTPGIPEAFF. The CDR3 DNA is TGTGCCAGCGGTACCCCAGGGATTCCTGAAGCTTTCTTT.

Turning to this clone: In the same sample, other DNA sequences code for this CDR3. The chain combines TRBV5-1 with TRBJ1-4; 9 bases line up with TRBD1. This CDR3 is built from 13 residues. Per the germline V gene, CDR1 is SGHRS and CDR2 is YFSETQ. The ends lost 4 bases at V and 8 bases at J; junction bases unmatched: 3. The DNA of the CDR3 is TGCGCCAGCAGCCCGGGGACAGGGGAAAAACTGTTTTTT. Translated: CASSPGTGEKLFF.

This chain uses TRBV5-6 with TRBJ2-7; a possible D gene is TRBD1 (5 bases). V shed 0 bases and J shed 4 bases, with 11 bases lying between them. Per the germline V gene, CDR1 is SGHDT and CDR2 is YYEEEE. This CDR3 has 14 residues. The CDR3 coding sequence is TGTGCCAGCAGCTTGGTGGGGCCTAGGTACGAGCAGTACTTC. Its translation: CASSLVGPRYEQYF.

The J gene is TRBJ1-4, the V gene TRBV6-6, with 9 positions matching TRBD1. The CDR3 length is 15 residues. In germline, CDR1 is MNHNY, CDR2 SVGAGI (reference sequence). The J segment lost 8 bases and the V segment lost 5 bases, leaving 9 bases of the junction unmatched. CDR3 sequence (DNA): TGTGCCAGCAGTCCCCGGGGACAGGGAAACGAAAAACTGTTTTTT. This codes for CASSPRGQGNEKLFF.

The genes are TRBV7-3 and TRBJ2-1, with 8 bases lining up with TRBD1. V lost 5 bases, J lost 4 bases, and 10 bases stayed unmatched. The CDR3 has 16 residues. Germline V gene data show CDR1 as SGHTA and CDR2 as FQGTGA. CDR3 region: CASSRTGNLGYNEQFF. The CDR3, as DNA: TGTGCCAGCAGCCGGACAGGGAACCTCGGGTACAATGAGCAGTTCTTC.

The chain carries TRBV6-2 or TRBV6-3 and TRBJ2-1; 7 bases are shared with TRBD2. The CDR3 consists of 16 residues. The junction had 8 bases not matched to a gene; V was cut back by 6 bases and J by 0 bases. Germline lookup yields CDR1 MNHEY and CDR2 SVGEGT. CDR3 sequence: CASSSTSASSYNEQFF. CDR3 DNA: TGTGCCAGCAGCTCTACTAGCGCCAGCTCCTACAATGAGCAGTTCTTC.

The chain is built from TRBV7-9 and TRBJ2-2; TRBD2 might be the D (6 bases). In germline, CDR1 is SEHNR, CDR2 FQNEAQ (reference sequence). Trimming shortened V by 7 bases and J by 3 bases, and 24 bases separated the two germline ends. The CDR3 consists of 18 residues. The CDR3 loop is CASTPGFVGGPDTGELFF. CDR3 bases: TGTGCCAGCACCCCGGGATTTGTAGGAGGGCCCGACACCGGGGAGCTGTTTTTT.

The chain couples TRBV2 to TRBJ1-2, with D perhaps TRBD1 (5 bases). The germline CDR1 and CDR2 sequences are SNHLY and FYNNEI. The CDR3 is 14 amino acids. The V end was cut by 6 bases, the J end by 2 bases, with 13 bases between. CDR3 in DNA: TGTGCCAGCAGGGAGGGAGGGGTAAACTATGGCTACACCTTC. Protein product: CASREGGVNYGYTF.

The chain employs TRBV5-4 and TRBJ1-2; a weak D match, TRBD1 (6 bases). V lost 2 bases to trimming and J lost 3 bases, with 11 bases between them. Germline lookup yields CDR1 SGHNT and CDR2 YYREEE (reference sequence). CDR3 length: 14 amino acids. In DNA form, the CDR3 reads TGTGCCAGCAGCTTTGCACAGGGTTACTATGGCTACACCTTC. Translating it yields CASSFAQGYYGYTF.

CDR3: CASSQDTGAGQKSPQHF. CDR3 nucleotide sequence: TGTGCCAGCAGCCAAGATACGGGAGCAGGGCAAAAATCCCCCCAGCATTTT. The rearrangement links TRBV3-1 (or the pseudogene TRBV3-2) to TRBJ1-5; the D gene is possibly TRBD1 (5 bases). Germline values: CDR1 LGHDT, CDR2 YNNKEL (reference sequence). V lost 0 bases to trimming and J lost 10 bases, with 22 bases between them. The CDR3 extends over 17 amino acids.

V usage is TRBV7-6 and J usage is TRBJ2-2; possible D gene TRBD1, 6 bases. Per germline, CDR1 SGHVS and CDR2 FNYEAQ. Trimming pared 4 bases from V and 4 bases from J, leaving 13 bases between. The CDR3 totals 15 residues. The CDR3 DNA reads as TGTGCCAGCAGCTCAAGGCAGGGGATCACCGGGGAGCTGTTTTTT. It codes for CASSSRQGITGELFF.

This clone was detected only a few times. The CDR3 spells CASSIEGGRTHNEQFF. Here the CDR3 DNA reads TGTGCCAGTAGTATTGAGGGCGGGAGGACCCACAATGAGCAGTTCTTC. V is TRBV19 and J is TRBJ2-1; 8 nucleotides match TRBD2. After removal of 3 bases from V and 5 bases from J, the junction contained 9 bases not matched to a gene. The germline CDR1 and CDR2 sequences are LNHDA and SQIVND (reference sequence). The CDR3 length is 16 residues. The complete variable domain, with remaining parts taken from reference TRBV19 and TRBJ2-1, reads DGGITQSPKYLFRKEGQNVTLSCEQNLNHDAMYWYRQDPGQGLRLIYYSQIVNDFQKGDIAEGYSVSREKKESFPLTVTSAQKNPTAFYLCASSIEGGRTHNEQFFGPGTRLTVL.

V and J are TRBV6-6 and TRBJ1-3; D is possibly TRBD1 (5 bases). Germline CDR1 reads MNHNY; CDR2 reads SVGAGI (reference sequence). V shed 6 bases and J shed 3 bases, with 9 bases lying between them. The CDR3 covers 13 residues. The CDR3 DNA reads TGTGCCAGCAGCCGCGGGGGTGGAAACACCATATATTTT. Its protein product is CASSRGGGNTIYF.

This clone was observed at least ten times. In DNA form, the CDR3 reads TGTGCCAGCAGTCCAAACATGAACACCGGGGAGCTGTTTTTT. Translating gives CASSPNMNTGELFF. This chain uses TRBV27 with TRBJ2-2; D is unclear. The CDR3 extends over 14 amino acids. Per the germline V gene, CDR1 is MNHEY and CDR2 is SMNVEV (reference sequence). V lost 5 bases to trimming and J lost 1 base, with 8 bases between them.

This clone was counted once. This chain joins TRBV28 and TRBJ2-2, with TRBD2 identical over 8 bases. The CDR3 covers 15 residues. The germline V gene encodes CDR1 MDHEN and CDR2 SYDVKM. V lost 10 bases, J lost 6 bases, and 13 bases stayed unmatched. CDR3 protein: CAILKGVAGPGELFF. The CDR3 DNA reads TGTGCCATCCTCAAGGGGGTAGCGGGACCCGGGGAGCTGTTTTTT.

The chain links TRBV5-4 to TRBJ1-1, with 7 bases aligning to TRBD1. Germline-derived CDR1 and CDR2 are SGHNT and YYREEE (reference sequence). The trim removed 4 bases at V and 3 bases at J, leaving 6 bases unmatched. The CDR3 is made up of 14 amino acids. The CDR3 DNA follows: TGTGCCAGCAGCGACCGACAGGGTCACACTGAAGCTTTCTTT. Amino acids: CASSDRQGHTEAFF. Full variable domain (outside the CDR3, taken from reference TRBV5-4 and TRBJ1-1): ETGVTQSPTHLIKTRGQQVTLRCSSQSGHNTVSWYQQALGQGPQFIFQYYREEENGRGNFPPRFSGLQFPNYSSELNVNALELDDSALYLCASSDRQGHTEAFFGQGTRLTVV.